The entry that follows covers one T cell receptor beta chain sequence. The sample has other DNA sequences that encode this CDR3 too. These data belong to a study of blood T cell repertoires in COVID-19. Across the whole study: Samples taken during acute and convalescent COVID-19 were collected in the United States, Italy and Spain. PBMCs, B-cell-depleted T cells, or T cells were the source of the cDNA or gDNA that made up the material.

Per the original methods: Cell counts per sample came from amplifying reference gene primers. Sequenced by immunoSEQ multiplex PCR; TCRdb stores in-frame clones only, minus some. Clonal size and the V and J genes are those of that table, whereas D and trimming came from the DNA. This sample has roughly 300,000 clones, with about 89% found just once. Those enrolled in Seattle joined during active infection and were followed longitudinally afterward. Looked up from germline, CDR1 is LGHDT and CDR2 is YNNKEL (reference sequence). V lost 3 bases and J lost 2, with 8 bases in between. CDR3 length: 13 amino acids.

This receptor was identified in a woman in her 30s with COVID-19, enrolled during active disease. The chain joins TRBV3-1 (or the pseudogene TRBV3-2) to TRBJ2-7, with D possibly TRBD1 on 6 matching bases. The material sequenced was peripheral blood. The CDR3 is CASSQKGAYEQYF. The DNA for the CDR3 is TGTGCCAGCAGCCAGAAGGGGGCCTACGAGCAGTACTTC.